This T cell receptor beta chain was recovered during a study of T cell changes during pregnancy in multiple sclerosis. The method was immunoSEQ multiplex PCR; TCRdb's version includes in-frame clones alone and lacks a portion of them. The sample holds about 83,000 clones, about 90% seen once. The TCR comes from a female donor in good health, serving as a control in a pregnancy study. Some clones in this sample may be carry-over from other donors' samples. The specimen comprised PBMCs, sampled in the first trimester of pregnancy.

The chain's CDR3 is CATQGVPSYNEQFF. CDR3 coding DNA: TGTGCCACCCAGGGGGTCCCCTCCTACAATGAGCAGTTCTTC. V usage is TRBV6-6 and J usage is TRBJ2-1, with 7 bases matching TRBD1. The germline CDR1 and CDR2 sequences are MNHNY and SVGAGI (reference sequence). The V and J ends lost 10 bases and 0 bases, in that order; junction bases with no gene match: 6. This CDR3 comprises 14 residues.